This TCR beta chain came from a study of cytomegalovirus exposure and HLA in healthy donors. Regarding the study as a whole: The classifier was said to identify cytomegalovirus status with high specificity and sensitivity. Confirmation in vitro established that a few CMV-associated chains were specific for CMV antigens. TCR beta chains numbering more than 150 were designated cytomegalovirus-associated.

The assay was immunoSEQ multiplex PCR, and TCRdb's table has in-frame clones only and misses some. There are roughly 67,000 clones in the sample; about 90% occur only once, and roughly 3.1% lies in the top ten. Germline CDR1 and CDR2: SGHAT and FQNNGV. This CDR3 comprises 17 residues. V dropped 4 bases and J dropped 2 bases, with 17 bases sitting between them. In its sample, this clone was seen once. Its matching antigen is unknown. This TCR came from a man aged 18 to 35 in good health and CMV-seronegative. Specimen: PBMCs. The rearrangement links TRBV11-2 to TRBJ2-2; TRBD2 might be the D (6 bases). The CDR3 reads CASSYRDSAPNTGELFF. For the CDR3, the DNA is TGTGCCAGCAGCTACCGGGACTCCGCGCCAAACACCGGGGAGCTGTTTTTT.